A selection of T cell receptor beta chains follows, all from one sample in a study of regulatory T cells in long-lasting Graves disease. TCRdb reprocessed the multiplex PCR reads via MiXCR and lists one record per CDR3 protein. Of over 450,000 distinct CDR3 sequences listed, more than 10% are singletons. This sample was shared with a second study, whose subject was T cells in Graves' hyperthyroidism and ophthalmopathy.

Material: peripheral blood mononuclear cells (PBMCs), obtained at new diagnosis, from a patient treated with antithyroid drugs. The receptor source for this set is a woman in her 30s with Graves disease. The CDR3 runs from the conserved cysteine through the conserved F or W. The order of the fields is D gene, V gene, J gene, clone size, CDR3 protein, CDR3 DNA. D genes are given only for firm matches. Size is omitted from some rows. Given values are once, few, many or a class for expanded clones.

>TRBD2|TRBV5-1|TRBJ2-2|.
CASSGTSRAGELFF
TGCGCCAGCAGCGGGACTAGTCGGGCCGGGGAGCTGTTTTTT
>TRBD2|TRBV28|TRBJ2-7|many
CASSSLAGRDEQYF
TGTGCCAGCAGTAGCCTAGCGGGACGCGACGAGCAGTACTTC
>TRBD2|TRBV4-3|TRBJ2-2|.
CASSQNLLAGGGELFF
TGCGCCAGCAGCCAAAACTTGCTAGCGGGAGGTGGGGAGCTGTTTTTT
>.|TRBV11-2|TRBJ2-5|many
CASSPHPIRGGQETQYF
TGTGCCAGCAGCCCACACCCTATCAGGGGGGGGCAAGAGACCCAGTACTTC
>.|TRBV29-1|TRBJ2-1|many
CSVRAEAYNEQFF
TGCAGCGTTAGGGCAGAAGCCTACAATGAGCAGTTCTTC
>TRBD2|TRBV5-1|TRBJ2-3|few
CASSLEGLAGTDTQYF
TGCGCCAGCAGCTTGGAGGGACTAGCGGGAACAGATACGCAGTATTTT
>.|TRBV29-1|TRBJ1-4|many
CSVGSQEKLFF
TGCAGCGTTGGGAGTCAAGAAAAACTGTTTTTT
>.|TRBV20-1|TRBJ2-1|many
CSARDGRLWGQFF
TGCAGTGCTAGAGATGGGAGGCTCTGGGGGCAGTTCTTC
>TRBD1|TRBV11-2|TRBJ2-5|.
CASSTRRGRWETQYF
TGTGCCAGCAGCACCAGAAGGGGGCGGTGGGAGACCCAGTACTTC
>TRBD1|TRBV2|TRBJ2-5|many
CASSSGQGGVETQYF
TGTGCCAGCAGTTCCGGACAGGGTGGGGTCGAGACCCAGTACTTC
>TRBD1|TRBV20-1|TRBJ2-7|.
CSAGQGAGSYEQYF
TGCAGTGCGGGACAGGGGGCGGGATCCTACGAGCAGTACTTC
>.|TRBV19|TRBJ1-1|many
CASSEVRANTEAFF
TGTGCCAGTAGTGAGGTCAGGGCGAACACTGAAGCTTTCTTT
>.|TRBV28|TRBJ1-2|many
CASNRLYGYTF
TGTGCCAGCAACAGACTATATGGCTACACCTTC
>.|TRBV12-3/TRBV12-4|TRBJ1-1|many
CASKGGDRLNTEAFF
TGTGCCAGCAAAGGGGGGGACCGTCTTAACACTGAAGCTTTCTTT
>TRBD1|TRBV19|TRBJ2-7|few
CASSRTPGQGAGEQYF
TGTGCCAGTAGTAGAACTCCGGGACAGGGGGCAGGTGAGCAGTACTTC
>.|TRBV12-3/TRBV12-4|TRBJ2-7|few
CASSSPEHRSSYEQYF
TGTGCCAGCAGTTCCCCAGAACATAGGAGCTCCTACGAGCAGTACTTC
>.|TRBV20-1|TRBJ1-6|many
CSARAKPGSPLHF
TGCAGTGCTAGAGCCAAACCCGGTTCACCCCTCCACTTT
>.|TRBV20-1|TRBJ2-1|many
CSARLGNHEQFF
TGCAGTGCTAGATTGGGGAACCATGAGCAGTTCTTC
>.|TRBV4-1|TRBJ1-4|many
CASSQGPTATNEKLFF
TGCGCCAGCAGCCAGGGTCCGACGGCAACTAATGAAAAACTGTTTTTT
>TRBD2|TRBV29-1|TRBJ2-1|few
CSVGGGLATNEQFF
TGCAGCGTTGGCGGGGGACTAGCAACGAATGAGCAGTTCTTC
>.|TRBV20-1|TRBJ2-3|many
CSARISGSTDTQYF
TGCAGTGCTAGAATCAGCGGGAGCACAGATACGCAGTATTTT
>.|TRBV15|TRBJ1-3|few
CATSRDGSSGNTIYF
TGTGCCACCAGCAGAGATGGGTCCTCTGGAAACACCATATATTTT
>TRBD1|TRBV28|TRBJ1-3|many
CASSFTSLWDRARNTIYF
TGTGCCAGCAGTTTTACCAGCTTGTGGGACAGAGCACGAAACACCATATATTTT
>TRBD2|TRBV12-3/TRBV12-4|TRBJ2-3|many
CASSPRGGSQYF
TGTGCCAGCAGTCCCCGGGGGGGCTCGCAGTATTTT
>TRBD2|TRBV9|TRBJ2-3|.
CASSPTGTAGAGDTQYF
TGTGCCAGCAGCCCCACCGGAACGGCGGGAGCGGGAGATACGCAGTATTTT
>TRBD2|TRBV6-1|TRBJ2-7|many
CASRPGLAGAYEQYF
TGTGCCAGCAGACCAGGGCTAGCGGGAGCCTACGAGCAGTACTTC
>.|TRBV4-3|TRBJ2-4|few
CASSQDMGSLALAKNIQYF
TGCGCCAGCAGCCAAGATATGGGCAGCTTAGCCCTGGCCAAAAACATTCAGTACTTC